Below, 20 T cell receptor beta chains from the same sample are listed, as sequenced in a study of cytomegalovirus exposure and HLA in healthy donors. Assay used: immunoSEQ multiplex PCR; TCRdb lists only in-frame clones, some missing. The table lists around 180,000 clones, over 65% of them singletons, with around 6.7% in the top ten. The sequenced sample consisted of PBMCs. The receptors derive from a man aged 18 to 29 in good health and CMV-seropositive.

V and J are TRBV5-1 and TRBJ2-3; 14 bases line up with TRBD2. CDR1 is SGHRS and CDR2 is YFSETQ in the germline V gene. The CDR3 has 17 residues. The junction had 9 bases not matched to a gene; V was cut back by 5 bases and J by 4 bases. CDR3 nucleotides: TGCGCCAGCAGAAAGGAGTCGGGACTAGCGGGAGCAGATACGCAGTATTTT. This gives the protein CASRKESGLAGADTQYF.

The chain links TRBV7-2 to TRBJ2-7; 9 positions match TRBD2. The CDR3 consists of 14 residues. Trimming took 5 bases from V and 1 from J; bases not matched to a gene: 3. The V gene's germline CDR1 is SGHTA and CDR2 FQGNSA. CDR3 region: CASSRTSESYEQYF. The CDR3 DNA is TGTGCCAGCAGCCGGACTAGCGAGTCCTACGAGCAGTACTTC.

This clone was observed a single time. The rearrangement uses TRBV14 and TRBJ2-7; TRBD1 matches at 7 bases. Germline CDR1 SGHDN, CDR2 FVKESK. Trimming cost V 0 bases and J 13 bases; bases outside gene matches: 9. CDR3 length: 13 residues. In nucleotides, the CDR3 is TGTGCCAGCAGCCAAGATCTAAGAGGGGGCGCTTACTTC. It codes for CASSQDLRGGAYF. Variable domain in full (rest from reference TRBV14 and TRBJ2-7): EAGVTQFPSHSVIEKGQTVTLRCDPISGHDNLYWYRRVMGKEIKFLLHFVKESKQDESGMPNNRFLAERTGGTYSTLKVQPAELEDSGVYFCASSQDLRGGAYFGPGTRLTVT.

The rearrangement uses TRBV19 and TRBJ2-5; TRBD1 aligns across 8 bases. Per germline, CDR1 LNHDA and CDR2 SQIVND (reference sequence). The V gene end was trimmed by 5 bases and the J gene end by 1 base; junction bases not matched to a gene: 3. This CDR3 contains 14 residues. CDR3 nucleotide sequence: TGTGCCAGTAGTTCCGGACAGGGCCAAGAGACCCAGTACTTC. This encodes CASSSGQGQETQYF.

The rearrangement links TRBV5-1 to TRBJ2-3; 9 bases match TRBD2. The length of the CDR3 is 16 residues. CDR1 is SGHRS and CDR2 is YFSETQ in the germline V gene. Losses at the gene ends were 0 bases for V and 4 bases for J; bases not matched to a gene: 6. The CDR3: CASSLASAGGADTQYF. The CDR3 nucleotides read TGCGCCAGCAGCTTGGCCTCAGCGGGAGGAGCAGATACGCAGTATTTT.

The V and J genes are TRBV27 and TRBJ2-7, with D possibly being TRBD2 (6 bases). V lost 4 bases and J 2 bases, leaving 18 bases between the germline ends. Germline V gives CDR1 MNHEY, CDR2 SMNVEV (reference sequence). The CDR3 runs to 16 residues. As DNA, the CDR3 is TGTGCCAGCAGTTCTCCGACTAGATCGGGACCCTACGAGCAGTACTTC. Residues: CASSSPTRSGPYEQYF.

The CDR3 nucleotides read TGTGCCAGCAGTGAAGCGCTTCAGGTGTACGAGCAGTACTTC. Translating it yields CASSEALQVYEQYF. The genes are TRBV6-1 and TRBJ2-7; no clear D gene. CDR3 size: 14 residues. From germline, CDR1 is MNHNS and CDR2 SASEGT. Trimming left V 0 bases short and J 4 bases short, with 10 bases between.

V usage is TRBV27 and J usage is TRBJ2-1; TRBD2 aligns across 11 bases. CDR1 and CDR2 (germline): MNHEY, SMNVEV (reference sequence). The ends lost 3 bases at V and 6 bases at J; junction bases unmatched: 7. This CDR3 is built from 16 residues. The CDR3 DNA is TGTGCCAGCAGTTTCTCGGGACTAGCGGACCGCAATGAGCAGTTCTTC. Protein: CASSFSGLADRNEQFF.

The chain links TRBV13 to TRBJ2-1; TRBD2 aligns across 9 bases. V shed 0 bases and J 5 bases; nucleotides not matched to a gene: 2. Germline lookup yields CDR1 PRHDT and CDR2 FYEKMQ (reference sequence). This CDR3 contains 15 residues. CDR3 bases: TGTGCCAGCAGCTTAGGTAGCGGGAGTGACAATGAGCAGTTCTTC. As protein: CASSLGSGSDNEQFF.

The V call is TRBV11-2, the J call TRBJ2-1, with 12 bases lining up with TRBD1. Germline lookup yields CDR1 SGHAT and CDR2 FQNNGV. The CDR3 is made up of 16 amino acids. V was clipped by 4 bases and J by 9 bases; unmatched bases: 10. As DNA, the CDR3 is TGTGCCAGCAGCTCCGTGGGGGGACAGGGGGCAGGTGAGCAGTTCTTC. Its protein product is CASSSVGGQGAGEQFF.

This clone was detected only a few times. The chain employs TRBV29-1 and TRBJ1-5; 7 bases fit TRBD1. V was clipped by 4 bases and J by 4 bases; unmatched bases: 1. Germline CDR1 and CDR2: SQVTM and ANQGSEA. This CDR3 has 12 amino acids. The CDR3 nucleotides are TGCAGCGTTGGACAGGGTAATCAGCCCCAGCATTTT. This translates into CSVGQGNQPQHF.

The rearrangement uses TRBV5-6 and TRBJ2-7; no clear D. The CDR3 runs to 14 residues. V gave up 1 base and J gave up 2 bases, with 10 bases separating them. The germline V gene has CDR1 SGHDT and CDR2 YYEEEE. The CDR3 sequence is CASSLYASPYEQYF. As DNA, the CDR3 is TGTGCCAGCAGCTTGTACGCCAGTCCCTACGAGCAGTACTTC.

CDR3 sequence: CATSGRGGGGGETQYF. CDR3 DNA sequence: TGTGCCACCAGCGGAAGAGGAGGTGGGGGAGGAGAGACCCAGTACTTC. The chain combines TRBV15 with TRBJ2-5; TRBD2 might be the D (6 bases). CDR1 is LNHNV and CDR2 is YYDKDF in the germline V gene (reference sequence). The V end was cut by 5 bases, the J end by 4 bases, with 20 bases between. The length of the CDR3 is 16 residues.

The DNA of the CDR3 is TGTGCCAGCAGCTTAGCGCGACTAGCGGGCCACGAGCAGTACTTC. It codes for CASSLARLAGHEQYF. The chain is built from TRBV7-2 and TRBJ2-7; 10 nucleotides match TRBD2. The germline V gene encodes CDR1 SGHTA and CDR2 FQGNSA. V lost 0 bases to trimming and J lost 5 bases; unmatched junction nucleotides: 4. The CDR3 is 15 amino acids.

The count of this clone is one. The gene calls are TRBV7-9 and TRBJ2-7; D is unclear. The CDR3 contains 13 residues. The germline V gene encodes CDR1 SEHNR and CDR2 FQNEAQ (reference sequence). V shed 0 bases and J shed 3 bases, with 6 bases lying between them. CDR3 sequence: CASSLAASYEQYF. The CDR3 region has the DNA TGTGCCAGCAGCTTAGCCGCGAGCTACGAGCAGTACTTC.

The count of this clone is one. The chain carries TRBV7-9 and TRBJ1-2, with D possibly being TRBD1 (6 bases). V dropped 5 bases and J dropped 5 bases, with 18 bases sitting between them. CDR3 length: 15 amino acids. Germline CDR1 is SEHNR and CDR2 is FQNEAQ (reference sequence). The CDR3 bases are TGTGCCAGCAGCCCCCAGGGGCGCCGGGCTTATGGCTACACCTTC. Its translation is CASSPQGRRAYGYTF.

CDR3 region: CASSPYDSLGEQYF. The CDR3 DNA reads TGTGCCAGCAGCCCTTACGACAGCCTAGGCGAGCAGTACTTC. The chain links TRBV9 to TRBJ2-7, with D maybe TRBD1 (5 bases). The V and J ends lost 4 bases and 6 bases respectively, with 17 bases between them. The CDR3 sequence is 14 residues long. CDR1 is SGDLS, CDR2 YYNGEE, per germline.

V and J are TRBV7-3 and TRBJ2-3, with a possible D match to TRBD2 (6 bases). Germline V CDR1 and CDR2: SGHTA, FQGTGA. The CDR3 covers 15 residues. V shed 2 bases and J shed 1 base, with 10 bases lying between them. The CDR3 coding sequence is TGTGCCAGCAGCTTATATAGCGGCCGCACAGATACGCAGTATTTT. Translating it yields CASSLYSGRTDTQYF.

The DNA for the CDR3 is TGTGCCAGCAGTCGAGGGCTCCCTGAAAAACTGTTTTTT. Translated, it gives CASSRGLPEKLFF. The V gene is TRBV27, the J gene TRBJ1-4; D is undetermined. The CDR3 contains 13 residues. V shed 5 bases and J shed 7 bases, with 11 bases lying between them. Per germline, CDR1 MNHEY and CDR2 SMNVEV (reference sequence).

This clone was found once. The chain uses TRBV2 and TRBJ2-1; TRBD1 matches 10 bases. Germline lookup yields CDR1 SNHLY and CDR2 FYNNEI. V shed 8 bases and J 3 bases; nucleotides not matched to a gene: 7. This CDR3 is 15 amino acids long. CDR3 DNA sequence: TGTGCCAGCCGGGGCAGGACAGGGGGCTACAATGAGCAGTTCTTC. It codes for CASRGRTGGYNEQFF.